This T cell receptor (beta chain) was retrieved from a study of cytomegalovirus exposure and HLA in healthy donors. Overall study: From donors who were HLA-typed, an early data release held about 85 million unique TCRs. Overall study results and limits: On later analysis, the bulk of CMV-associated TCR beta chains appeared to be HLA-restricted. Being productive about 90% or about 30% of the time was typical of most TCR beta V segments in an earlier analysis.

Germline assignment: CDR1 WNHNN and CDR2 SYGVQD (reference sequence). Trimming removed 4 bases at V and 0 bases at J, with 6 bases between. The CDR3 runs 13 residues. Primers for the PCR totalled 60 Vbeta and 13 Jbeta. Sequencing used immunoSEQ multiplex PCR; TCRdb keeps in-frame clones, though not all of them. The repertoire consists of about 180,000 clones, with 75% to 85% occurring once and the leading ten covering 1% to 1.5%. This clone was seen a handful of times. Its antigen is unidentified. This sequence was found in a girl aged 2-10 years in good health and CMV-seropositive. This rearrangement joins TRBV10-1 to TRBJ1-1; D may be TRBD1 (5 bases). The material sequenced was PBMCs. CDR3 in DNA: TGCGCCAGCAGTGGACAGCTGAACACTGAAGCTTTCTTT. Encoded protein: CASSGQLNTEAFF.